The clone carrying this T cell receptor (beta chain) occurred many times. What it recognizes is unknown. These data originate in a study of T cells in Graves' hyperthyroidism and ophthalmopathy. General study findings and limits: For ophthalmopathy, model prediction preceded onset by a median 6.5 months. Most thyroid clonotypes expanded above 0.001 appeared in blood too.

Amplification targeted TCR beta CDR3 regions from RNA transcripts. The HTBI primer set was used in a first-round RT-PCR of the TCR CDR3. TCRdb independently ran MiXCR on the multiplex PCR reads; one entry per CDR3 protein. The sample records around 450,000 distinct CDR3 sequences, approximately 15% being singletons. Hyperthyroidism of Graves' type that showed no ophthalmopathy progression within 18 months was stable. These patients, aged 18 to 65, had recently diagnosed hyperthyroidism lasting under 2 months. The germline gives CDR1 DFQATT, CDR2 SNEGSKA (reference sequence). V was trimmed by 5 bases and J by 3 bases, leaving 11 bases between them. The CDR3 covers 12 residues.

The chain has TRBV20-1 and TRBJ2-7, with no clear D. The source of this sequence is a woman aged 18-29 years with Graves' hyperthyroidism. Sequencing used blood. CDR3 DNA: TGCAGTGCTCATCGGCAGTTCTACGAGCAGTACTTC. This translates into CSAHRQFYEQYF.